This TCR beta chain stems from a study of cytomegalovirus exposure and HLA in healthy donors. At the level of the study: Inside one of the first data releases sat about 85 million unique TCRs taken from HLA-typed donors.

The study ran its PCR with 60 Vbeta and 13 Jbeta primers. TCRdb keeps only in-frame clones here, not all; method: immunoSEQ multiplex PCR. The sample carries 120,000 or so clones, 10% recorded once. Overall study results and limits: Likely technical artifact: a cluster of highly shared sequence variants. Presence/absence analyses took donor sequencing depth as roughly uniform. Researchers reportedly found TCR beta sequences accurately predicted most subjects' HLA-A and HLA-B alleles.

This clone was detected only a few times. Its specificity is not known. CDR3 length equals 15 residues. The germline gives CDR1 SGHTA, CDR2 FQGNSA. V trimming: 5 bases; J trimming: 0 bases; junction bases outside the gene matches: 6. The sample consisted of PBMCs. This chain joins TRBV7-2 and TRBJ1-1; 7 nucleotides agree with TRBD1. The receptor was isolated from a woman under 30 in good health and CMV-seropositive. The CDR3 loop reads CASSRDTGVNTEAFF. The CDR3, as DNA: TGTGCCAGCAGCCGAGACACAGGGGTGAACACTGAAGCTTTCTTT.